This TCR beta chain stems from a study of T cells in Graves' hyperthyroidism and ophthalmopathy. Broader study findings: Before onset, ophthalmopathy was predicted by the model a median around 6 months earlier. Ophthalmopathy was separated from stable hyperthyroidism by a 13 V-J model.

This clonotype was seen at least ten times. Its antigen is not known. The V gene lost 7 bases and the J gene lost 11 bases, with 18 bases spanning the gap. This CDR3 is 13 amino acids long. Germline V gene lookup returns CDR1 MNHEY and CDR2 SVGEGT. Diagnostic assessment was based on clinical symptoms, serum thyroxine and TRAb, thyroid ultrasound and orbital computed tomography. RNA transcripts were the template for amplifying TCR beta CDR3 regions. Initially, a first-round RT-PCR of the TCR CDR3 employed the HTBI primer set. TCRdb reanalysed the multiplex PCR reads using MiXCR and keeps one entry per CDR3 protein. The sample includes approximately 520,000 distinct CDR3 sequences, roughly a quarter of them seen just once.

This receptor was obtained from a woman younger than 45 with Graves' ophthalmopathy. This rearrangement joins TRBV6-2 or TRBV6-3 to TRBJ1-3, with D tentatively TRBD1 (5 bases). The sequencing input was blood. The CDR3: CASTNGGRASIYF. The CDR3 region has the DNA TGTGCCAGCACCAACGGAGGCAGGGCTTCCATATATTTT.